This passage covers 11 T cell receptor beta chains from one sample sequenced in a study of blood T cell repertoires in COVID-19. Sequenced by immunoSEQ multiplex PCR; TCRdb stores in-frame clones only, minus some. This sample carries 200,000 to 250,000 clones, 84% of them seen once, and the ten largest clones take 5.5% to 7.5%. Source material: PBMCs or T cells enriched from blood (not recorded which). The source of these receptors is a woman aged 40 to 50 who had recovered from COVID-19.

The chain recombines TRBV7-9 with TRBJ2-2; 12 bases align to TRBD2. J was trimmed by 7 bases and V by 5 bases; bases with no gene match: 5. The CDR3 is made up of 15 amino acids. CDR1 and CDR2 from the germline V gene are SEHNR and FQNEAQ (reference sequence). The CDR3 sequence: CASSPGTSGFGELFF. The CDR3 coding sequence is TGTGCCAGCAGCCCCGGGACTAGCGGGTTCGGGGAGCTGTTTTTT. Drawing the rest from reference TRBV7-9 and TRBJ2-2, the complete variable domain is DTGVSQNPRHKITKRGQNVTFRCDPISEHNRLYWYRQTLGQGPEFLTYFQNEAQLEKSRLLSDRFSAERPKGSFSTLEIQRTEQGDSAMYLCASSPGTSGFGELFFGEGSRLTVL.

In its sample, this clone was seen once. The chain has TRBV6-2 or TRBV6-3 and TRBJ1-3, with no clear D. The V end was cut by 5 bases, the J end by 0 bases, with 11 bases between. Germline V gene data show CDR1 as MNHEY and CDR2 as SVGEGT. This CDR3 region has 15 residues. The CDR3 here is CASSRGEYSGNTIYF. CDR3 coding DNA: TGTGCCAGCAGTCGCGGGGAGTACTCTGGAAACACCATATATTTT.

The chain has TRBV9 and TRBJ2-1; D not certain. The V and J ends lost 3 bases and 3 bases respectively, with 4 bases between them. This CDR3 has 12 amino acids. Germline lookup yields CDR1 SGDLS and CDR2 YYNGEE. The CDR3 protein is CASSDHYNEQFF. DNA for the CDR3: TGTGCCAGCAGCGATCACTACAATGAGCAGTTCTTC.

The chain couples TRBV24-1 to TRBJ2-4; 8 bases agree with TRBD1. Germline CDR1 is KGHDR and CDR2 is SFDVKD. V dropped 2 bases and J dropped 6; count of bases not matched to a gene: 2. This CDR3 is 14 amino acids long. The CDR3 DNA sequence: TGTGCCACCAGTGATTCCGGACAGGGAAACATTCAGTACTTC. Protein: CATSDSGQGNIQYF.

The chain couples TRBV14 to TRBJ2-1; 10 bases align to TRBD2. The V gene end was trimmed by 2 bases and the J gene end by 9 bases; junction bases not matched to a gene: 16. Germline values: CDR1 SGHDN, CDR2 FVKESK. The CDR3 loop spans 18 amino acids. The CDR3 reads CASSQLPYASGRAGEQFF. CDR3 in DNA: TGTGCCAGCAGCCAACTCCCTTATGCGAGCGGGAGGGCCGGTGAGCAGTTCTTC.

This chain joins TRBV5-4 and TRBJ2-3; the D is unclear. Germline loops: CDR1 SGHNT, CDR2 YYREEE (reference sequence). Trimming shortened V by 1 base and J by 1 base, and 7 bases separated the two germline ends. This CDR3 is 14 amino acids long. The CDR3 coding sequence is TGTGCCAGCAGCTTGTACCAGGGCACAGATACGCAGTATTTT. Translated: CASSLYQGTDTQYF.

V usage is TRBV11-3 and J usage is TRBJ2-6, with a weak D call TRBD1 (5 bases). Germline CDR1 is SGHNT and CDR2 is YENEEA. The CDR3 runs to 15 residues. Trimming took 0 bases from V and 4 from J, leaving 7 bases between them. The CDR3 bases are TGTGCCAGCAGCTTAGAAGGGGCAGGGGCCAACGTCCTGACTTTC. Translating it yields CASSLEGAGANVLTF.

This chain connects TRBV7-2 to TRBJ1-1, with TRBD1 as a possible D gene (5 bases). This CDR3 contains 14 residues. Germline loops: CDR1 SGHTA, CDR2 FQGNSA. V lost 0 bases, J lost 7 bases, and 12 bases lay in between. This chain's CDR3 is CASSLAGRANEAFF. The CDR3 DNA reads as TGTGCCAGCAGCTTAGCAGGCAGGGCGAATGAAGCTTTCTTT.

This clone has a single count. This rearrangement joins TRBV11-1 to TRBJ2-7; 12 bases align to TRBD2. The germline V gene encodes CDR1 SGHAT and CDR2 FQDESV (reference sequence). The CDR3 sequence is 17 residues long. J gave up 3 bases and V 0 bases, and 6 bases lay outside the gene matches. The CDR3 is CASSLAPLAGGFYEQYF. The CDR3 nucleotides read TGTGCCAGCAGCTTAGCTCCTCTAGCGGGAGGGTTCTACGAGCAGTACTTC.

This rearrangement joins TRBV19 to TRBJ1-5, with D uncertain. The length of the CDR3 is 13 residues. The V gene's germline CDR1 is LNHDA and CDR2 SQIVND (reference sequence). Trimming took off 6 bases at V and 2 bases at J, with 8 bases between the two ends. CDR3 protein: CASRGSRNQPQHF. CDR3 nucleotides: TGTGCCAGTAGAGGGAGTCGCAATCAGCCCCAGCATTTT.

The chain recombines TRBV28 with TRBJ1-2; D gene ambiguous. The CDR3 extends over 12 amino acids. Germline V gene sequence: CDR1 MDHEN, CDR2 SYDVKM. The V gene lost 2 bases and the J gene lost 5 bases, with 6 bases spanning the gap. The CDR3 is CASSLPQYGYTF. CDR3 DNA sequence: TGTGCCAGCAGTTTACCCCAGTATGGCTACACCTTC.